This TCR beta chain was profiled in a study of blood T cell repertoires in COVID-19. Study-level background: There were acute and convalescent COVID-19 samples, and they came from the United States, Italy and Spain.

This clone was recorded once. Germline V gives CDR1 SGHTS, CDR2 YDEGEE. This CDR3 has 15 residues. V lost 4 bases to trimming and J lost 6 bases, with 18 bases between them. In the original analysis: Reference gene primer amplification gave estimated nucleated cell counts. Sequencing was performed with immunoSEQ multiplex PCR; in TCRdb, only in-frame clones are kept and a portion is missing. Clone size and V and J calls were adopted from that table, with D and trimming inferred from the DNA. The sample records about 130,000 clones, less than 90% being singletons. The sequenced material came from peripheral blood. The TCR was taken from a woman under 40 who had recovered from COVID-19. V gene TRBV5-8 combines with J gene TRBJ2-3; possibly TRBD2 for D (6 bases). The chain's CDR3 is CASSGGTSMPDTQYF. CDR3 DNA: TGTGCCAGCAGCGGGGGGACCTCAATGCCCGATACGCAGTATTTT.